This TCR beta chain originates from a study of T cell repertoires in cytomegalovirus infection. Each CDR3 protein is one row after TCRdb ran MiXCR on the reads. Of roughly 350,000 distinct CDR3 sequences detected, about 32% appear once; the ten largest clones hold roughly 14%. The CDR3 has 17 amino acids. The ends lost 2 bases at V and 6 bases at J; junction bases unmatched: 14. CDR1 is SNHLY and CDR2 is FYNNEI in the germline V gene. Only a few counts were recorded for this clonotype. Its target is unknown. The input for sequencing was cultured PBMCs, taken from culture after CMV antigen stimulation. This receptor was taken from a human donor in good health (CMV status not recorded). Some clones in this sample may be carry-over from other donors' samples. The J gene is TRBJ2-7, the V gene TRBV2; 9 nucleotides align to TRBD2. The CDR3 here is CASSELGTGGRAGEQYV. The CDR3 DNA follows: TGTGCCAGCAGTGAATTAGGAACAGGCGGGAGGGCCGGCGAGCAGTACGTC.